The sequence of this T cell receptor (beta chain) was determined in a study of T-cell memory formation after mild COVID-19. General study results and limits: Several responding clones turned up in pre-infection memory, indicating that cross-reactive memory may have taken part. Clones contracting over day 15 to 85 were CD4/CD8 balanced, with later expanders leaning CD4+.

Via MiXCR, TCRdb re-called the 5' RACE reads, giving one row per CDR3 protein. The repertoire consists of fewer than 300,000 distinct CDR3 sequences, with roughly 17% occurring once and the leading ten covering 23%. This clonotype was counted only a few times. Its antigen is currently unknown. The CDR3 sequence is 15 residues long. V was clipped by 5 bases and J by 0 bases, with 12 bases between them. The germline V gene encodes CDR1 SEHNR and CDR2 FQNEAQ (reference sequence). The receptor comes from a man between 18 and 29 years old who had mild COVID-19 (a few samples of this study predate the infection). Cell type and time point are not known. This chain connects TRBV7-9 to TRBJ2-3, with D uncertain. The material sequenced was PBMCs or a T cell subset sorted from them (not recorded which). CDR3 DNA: TGTGCCAGCAGCCCGACCCTGCACAGCACAGATACGCAGTATTTT. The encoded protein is CASSPTLHSTDTQYF.